The table lists the clone carrying this TCR beta chain with a few counts. This sample's TCRbeta library carried unique molecular identifier barcodes. TCRdb processed the PCR reads anew with MiXCR; each CDR3 protein has one entry. Of a few hundred thousand distinct CDR3 sequences listed, about 10% are singletons. CDR3 size: 10 residues. In germline, CDR1 is DFQATT, CDR2 SNEGSKA (reference sequence). Trimming took 6 bases from V and 10 from J, leaving 10 bases between them. This sample was included in a study of T-cell reconstitution after alpha-beta-depleted transplantation in children. This sequence originates from a human donor who donated a stem cell graft to a child with SCID. Sequencing was performed on PBMCs from the stem cell graft donor, taken from the stem cell graft. The genes are TRBV20-1 and TRBJ1-5, with D unresolved. Here the CDR3 reads CSAYVLPQHF. In DNA form, the CDR3 reads TGCAGTGCCTACGTCCTCCCCCAGCATTTT.